These 16 T cell receptor beta chains were all obtained from the same sample, sequenced in a study of cytomegalovirus exposure and HLA in healthy donors. Profiled with immunoSEQ multiplex PCR; TCRdb holds only in-frame clones, not every one. The repertoire includes about 84,000 clones, around 90% of them detected once, and about 2.2% sits in the top ten. What was sequenced was PBMCs. Receptors were obtained from a man under 40 in good health and CMV-seronegative.

This rearrangement joins TRBV5-1 to TRBJ1-5; possible D gene TRBD1, 5 bases. V lost 3 bases to trimming and J lost 2 bases, with 12 bases between them. Germline assignment: CDR1 SGHRS and CDR2 YFSETQ. The CDR3 contains 15 residues. The CDR3 DNA follows: TGCGCCAGCAGCTCCCAGGGCGGGGGCAATCAGCCCCAGCATTTT. It yields the protein CASSSQGGGNQPQHF. The variable domain in full, completed from reference TRBV5-1 and TRBJ1-5, reads KAGVTQTPRYLIKTRGQQVTLSCSPISGHRSVSWYQQTPGQGLQFLFEYFSETQRNKGNFPGRFSGRQFSNSRSEMNVSTLELGDSALYLCASSSQGGGNQPQHFGDGTRLSIL.

This rearrangement joins TRBV10-1 to TRBJ2-1, with TRBD2 matching over 11 bases. Per the germline V gene, CDR1 is WNHNN and CDR2 is SYGVQD (reference sequence). The CDR3 extends over 15 amino acids. Trimming at V came to 3 bases and at J to 9 bases, leaving 7 bases not matched to a gene. The CDR3 bases are TGCGCCAGCAGTGACCTAGCGGGAGGAGTAGGTGAGCAGTTCTTC. This codes for CASSDLAGGVGEQFF.

This clone was detected once. The rearrangement links TRBV27 to TRBJ1-2; TRBD1 is a possible D gene (5 bases). V lost 0 bases, J lost 3 bases, and 20 bases lay in between. The CDR3 length is 18 residues. Germline V gene data show CDR1 as MNHEY and CDR2 as SMNVEV (reference sequence). CDR3: CASSLSAGIVGGHYGYTF. Here the CDR3 DNA reads TGTGCCAGCAGTTTATCGGCCGGAATAGTGGGGGGACACTATGGCTACACCTTC.

The chain couples TRBV5-1 to TRBJ2-1; TRBD1 agrees at 8 bases. CDR3 size: 20 residues. Germline assignment: CDR1 SGHRS and CDR2 YFSETQ. The trim removed 0 bases at V and 0 bases at J, leaving 14 bases unmatched. The CDR3 sequence is CASSLARTGSSISSYNEQFF. Written as DNA, the CDR3 is TGCGCCAGCAGCTTGGCCCGGACAGGGAGTAGTATAAGCTCCTACAATGAGCAGTTCTTC.

The chain couples TRBV28 to TRBJ1-6, with D tentatively TRBD1 (5 bases). Germline V CDR1 and CDR2: MDHEN, SYDVKM. The V gene lost 5 bases and the J gene lost 5 bases, with 19 bases spanning the gap. The CDR3 runs 17 residues. CDR3 coding DNA: TGTGCCAGCAGTCGCGCGGGGCTAAGGGCGGATAATTCACCCCTCCACTTT. Protein product: CASSRAGLRADNSPLHF.

The genes are TRBV18 and TRBJ2-6, with unresolved D. The V end lost 6 bases, the J end lost 0 bases, and 6 bases lay between the germline ends. Germline V gene data show CDR1 as KGHSH and CDR2 as LQKENI. CDR3 length equals 14 residues. CDR3 residues: CASSQNSGANVLTF. Here the CDR3 DNA reads TGTGCCAGCTCTCAGAACTCTGGGGCCAACGTCCTGACTTTC.

The chain is built from TRBV9 and TRBJ2-3; 7 nucleotides agree with TRBD2. V lost 2 bases and J lost 2; bases outside the gene matches: 5. From germline, CDR1 is SGDLS and CDR2 YYNGEE. The CDR3 has 15 residues. The CDR3 nucleotides are TGTGCCAGCAGCGTTTCTAGCGGACCCACAGATACGCAGTATTTT. It translates to CASSVSSGPTDTQYF.

The rearrangement links TRBV18 to TRBJ2-7, with TRBD2 matching over 11 bases. V lost 3 bases and J lost 2; bases outside the gene matches: 3. The CDR3 totals 15 residues. Germline V gene data show CDR1 as KGHSH and CDR2 as LQKENI. The CDR3 sequence: CASSPTSGSAYEQYF. The DNA of the CDR3 is TGTGCCAGCTCACCTACTAGCGGGAGTGCCTACGAGCAGTACTTC.

The rearrangement links TRBV5-1 to TRBJ2-1, with a possible D match to TRBD2 (5 bases). This CDR3 spans 15 amino acids. The germline V gene has CDR1 SGHRS and CDR2 YFSETQ. V lost 3 bases, J lost 4 bases, and 14 bases lay in between. The CDR3 DNA sequence: TGCGCCAGCAGCTCCGGGCCAACGGGGTACAATGAGCAGTTCTTC. Its translation: CASSSGPTGYNEQFF.

V is TRBV19 and J is TRBJ2-2; maybe TRBD1 (6 bases). The CDR3 consists of 17 residues. The V end lost 1 base, the J end lost 7 bases, and 19 bases lay between the germline ends. CDR1 is LNHDA and CDR2 is SQIVND in the germline V gene (reference sequence). The DNA for the CDR3 is TGTGCCAGTAGTATAGGCCCGGGACAACCAGGAGGCGGGGAGCTGTTTTTT. Its protein product is CASSIGPGQPGGGELFF.

The chain has TRBV20-1 and TRBJ1-1; unclear D gene. Germline-derived CDR1 and CDR2 are DFQATT and SNEGSKA (reference sequence). The CDR3 is made up of 11 amino acids. Trimming took off 5 bases at V and 6 bases at J, with 10 bases between the two ends. CDR3 bases: TGCAGTGCTGGGCCGGGAGCTGAAGCTTTCTTT. It translates to CSAGPGAEAFF.

The rearrangement joins TRBV28 to TRBJ1-5, with D possibly TRBD1 on 5 matching bases. The V gene's germline CDR1 is MDHEN and CDR2 SYDVKM. The CDR3 is 15 amino acids. V lost 2 bases to trimming and J lost 6 bases, with 14 bases between them. CDR3 coding DNA: TGTGCCAGCAGTTTAGTGACAGAAGGTATTCAGCCCCAGCATTTT. The encoded protein is CASSLVTEGIQPQHF.

This chain connects TRBV5-5 to TRBJ1-6, with unresolved D. Germline V gene lookup returns CDR1 SGHKS and CDR2 YYEKEE (reference sequence). There are 16 residues in the CDR3. With 2 bases removed from V and 5 bases from J, the gap between germline ends came to 14 bases. CDR3 coding DNA: TGTGCCAGCAGCTTACGTCGGTGGGCCGATAATTCACCCCTCCACTTT. Translation: CASSLRRWADNSPLHF.

The chain is built from TRBV14 and TRBJ2-1; D is undetermined. V lost 0 bases and J lost 3, with 6 bases in between. CDR3 size: 14 residues. From germline, CDR1 is SGHDN and CDR2 FVKESK. CDR3 DNA: TGTGCCAGCAGCCAAGAACGGGTCTACAATGAGCAGTTCTTC. As protein: CASSQERVYNEQFF. The variable domain in full, completed from reference TRBV14 and TRBJ2-1, reads EAGVTQFPSHSVIEKGQTVTLRCDPISGHDNLYWYRRVMGKEIKFLLHFVKESKQDESGMPNNRFLAERTGGTYSTLKVQPAELEDSGVYFCASSQERVYNEQFFGPGTRLTVL.

The CDR3 nucleotides are TGTGCCAGCAGCTCACCGACAGGGGATGGCGCGGGGGCCAACGTCCTGACTTTC. Amino acid sequence: CASSSPTGDGAGANVLTF. The rearrangement uses TRBV7-9 and TRBJ2-6; TRBD1 aligns across 8 bases. The CDR3 runs to 18 residues. The J segment lost 4 bases and the V segment lost 4 bases, leaving 12 bases of the junction unmatched. Germline CDR1 and CDR2: SEHNR and FQNEAQ (reference sequence).

The V gene is TRBV9, the J gene TRBJ1-2; 7 bases are shared with TRBD1. V lost 5 bases, J lost 4 bases, and 11 bases stayed unmatched. CDR3 size: 15 residues. The germline gives CDR1 SGDLS, CDR2 YYNGEE. As DNA, the CDR3 is TGTGCCAGCAGGGAGGGGCAGGGGGGAGTCTATGGCTACACCTTC. Translation gives CASREGQGGVYGYTF.